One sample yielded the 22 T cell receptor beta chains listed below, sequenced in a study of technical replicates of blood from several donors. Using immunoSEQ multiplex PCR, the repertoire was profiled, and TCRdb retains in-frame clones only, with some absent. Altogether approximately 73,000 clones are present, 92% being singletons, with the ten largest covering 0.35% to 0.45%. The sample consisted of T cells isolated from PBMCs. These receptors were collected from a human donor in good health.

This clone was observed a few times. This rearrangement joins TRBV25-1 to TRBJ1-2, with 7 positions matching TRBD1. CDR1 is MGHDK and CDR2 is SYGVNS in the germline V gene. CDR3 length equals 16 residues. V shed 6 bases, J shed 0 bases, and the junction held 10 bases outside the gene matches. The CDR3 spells CASSEARDRSNYGYTF. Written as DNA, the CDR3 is TGTGCCAGCAGCGAAGCAAGGGACAGATCTAACTATGGCTACACCTTC.

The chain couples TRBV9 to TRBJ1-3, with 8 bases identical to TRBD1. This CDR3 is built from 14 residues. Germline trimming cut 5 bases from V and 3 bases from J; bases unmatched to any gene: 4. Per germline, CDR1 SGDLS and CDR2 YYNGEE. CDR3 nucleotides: TGTGCCAGCAGAGGCACAGGGGGTGGAAACACCATATATTTT. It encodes CASRGTGGGNTIYF.

The CDR3 protein is CASSPKNTGELFF. DNA for the CDR3: TGTGCCAGCAGTCCTAAGAACACCGGGGAGCTGTTTTTT. The rearrangement uses TRBV6-5 and TRBJ2-2; D is undetermined. CDR1 is MNHEY, CDR2 SVGAGI, per germline. The germline V and J ends were trimmed by 5 bases and 1 base, with 5 bases remaining between them. This CDR3 is 13 amino acids long.

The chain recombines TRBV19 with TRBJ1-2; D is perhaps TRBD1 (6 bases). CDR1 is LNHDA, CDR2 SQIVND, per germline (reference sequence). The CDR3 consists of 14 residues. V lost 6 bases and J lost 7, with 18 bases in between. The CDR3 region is CASRTQGLLLGYTF. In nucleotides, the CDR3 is TGTGCCAGTAGGACACAGGGTTTGTTGCTTGGCTACACCTTC.

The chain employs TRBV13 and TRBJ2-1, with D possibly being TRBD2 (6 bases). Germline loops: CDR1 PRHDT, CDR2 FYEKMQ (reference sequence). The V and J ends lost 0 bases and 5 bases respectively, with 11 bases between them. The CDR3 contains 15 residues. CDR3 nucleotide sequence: TGTGCCAGCAGCTTAGGGGACTATGGGGACAATGAGCAGTTCTTC. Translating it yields CASSLGDYGDNEQFF.

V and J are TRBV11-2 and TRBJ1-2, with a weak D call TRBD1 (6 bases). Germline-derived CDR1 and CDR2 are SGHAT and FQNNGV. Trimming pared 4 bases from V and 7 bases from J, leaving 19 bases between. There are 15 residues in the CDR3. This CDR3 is CASSSDYRAFSGYTF. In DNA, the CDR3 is TGTGCCAGCAGCTCAGATTACAGGGCATTCAGTGGCTACACCTTC.

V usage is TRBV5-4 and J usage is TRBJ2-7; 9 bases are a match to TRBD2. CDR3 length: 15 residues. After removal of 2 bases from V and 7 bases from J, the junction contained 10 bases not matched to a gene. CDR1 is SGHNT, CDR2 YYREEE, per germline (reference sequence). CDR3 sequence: CASSLIAGGVWEQYF. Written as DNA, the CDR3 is TGTGCCAGCAGCTTAATCGCGGGAGGGGTGTGGGAGCAGTACTTC.

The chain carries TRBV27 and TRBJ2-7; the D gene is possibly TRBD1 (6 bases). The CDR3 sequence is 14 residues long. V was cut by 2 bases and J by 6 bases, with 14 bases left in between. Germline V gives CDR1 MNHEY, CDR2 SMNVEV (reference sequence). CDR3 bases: TGTGCCAGCAGTTTAAACAGGGCTTTGAGCGAGCAGTACTTC. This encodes CASSLNRALSEQYF.

CDR3 in DNA: TGTGCCATCAGTGCCTTAAGGGGGAACTATGGCTACACCTTC. Amino acids: CAISALRGNYGYTF. The chain joins TRBV10-3 to TRBJ1-2; perhaps TRBD1 as D (6 bases). The CDR3 totals 14 residues. Germline V gene lookup returns CDR1 ENHRY and CDR2 SYGVKD. V was cut by 4 bases and J by 2 bases, with 11 bases left in between.

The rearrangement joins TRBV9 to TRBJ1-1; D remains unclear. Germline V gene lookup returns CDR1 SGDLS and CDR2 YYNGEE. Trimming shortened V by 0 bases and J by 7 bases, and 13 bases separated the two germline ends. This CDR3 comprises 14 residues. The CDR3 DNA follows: TGTGCCAGCAGCGTAGCCGAGGCCCCAATTGAAGCTTTCTTT. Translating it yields CASSVAEAPIEAFF.

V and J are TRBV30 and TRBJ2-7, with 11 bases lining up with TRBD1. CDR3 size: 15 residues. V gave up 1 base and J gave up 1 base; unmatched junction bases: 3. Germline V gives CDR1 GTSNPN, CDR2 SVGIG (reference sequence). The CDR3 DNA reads TGTGCCTGGAGTGAGGGGACAGGGGGATCCTACGAGCAGTACTTC. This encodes CAWSEGTGGSYEQYF.

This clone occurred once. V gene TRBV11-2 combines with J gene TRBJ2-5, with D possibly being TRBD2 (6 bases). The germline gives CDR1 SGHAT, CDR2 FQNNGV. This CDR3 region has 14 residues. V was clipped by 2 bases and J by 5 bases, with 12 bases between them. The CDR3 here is CASSLYRREETQYF. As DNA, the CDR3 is TGTGCCAGCAGCTTATACCGGAGGGAGGAGACCCAGTACTTC. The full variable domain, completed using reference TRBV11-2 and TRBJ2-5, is EAGVAQSPRYKIIEKRQSVAFWCNPISGHATLYWYQQILGQGPKLLIQFQNNGVVDDSQLPKDRFSAERLKGVDSTLKIQPAKLEDSAVYLCASSLYRREETQYFGPGTRLLVL.

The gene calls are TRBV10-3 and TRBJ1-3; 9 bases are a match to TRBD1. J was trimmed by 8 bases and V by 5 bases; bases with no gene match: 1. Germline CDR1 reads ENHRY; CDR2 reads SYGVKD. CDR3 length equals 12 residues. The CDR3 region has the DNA TGTGCCATCAGTCGGACAGGGGACACCATATATTTT. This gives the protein CAISRTGDTIYF.

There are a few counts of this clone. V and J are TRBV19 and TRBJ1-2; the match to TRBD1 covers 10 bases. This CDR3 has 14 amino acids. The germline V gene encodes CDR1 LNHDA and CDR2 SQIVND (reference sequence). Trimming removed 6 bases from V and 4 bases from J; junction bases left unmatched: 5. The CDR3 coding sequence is TGTGCCAGTAGACGACAGGGGGCTACCTATGGCTACACCTTC. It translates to CASRRQGATYGYTF. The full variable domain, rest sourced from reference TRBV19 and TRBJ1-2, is DGGITQSPKYLFRKEGQNVTLSCEQNLNHDAMYWYRQDPGQGLRLIYYSQIVNDFQKGDIAEGYSVSREKKESFPLTVTSAQKNPTAFYLCASRRQGATYGYTFGSGTRLTVV.

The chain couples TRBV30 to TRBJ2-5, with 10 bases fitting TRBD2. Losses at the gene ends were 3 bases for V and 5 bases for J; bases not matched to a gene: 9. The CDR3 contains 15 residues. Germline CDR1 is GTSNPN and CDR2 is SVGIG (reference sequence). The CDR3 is CAWSLGTSGTETQYF. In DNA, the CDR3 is TGTGCCTGGAGCCTAGGAACTAGCGGGACTGAGACCCAGTACTTC.

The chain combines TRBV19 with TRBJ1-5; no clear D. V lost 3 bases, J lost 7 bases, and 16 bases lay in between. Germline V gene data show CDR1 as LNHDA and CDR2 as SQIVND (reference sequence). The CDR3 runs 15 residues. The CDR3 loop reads CASSIGAEGQQPQHF. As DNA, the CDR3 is TGTGCCAGTAGTATCGGAGCCGAGGGCCAGCAGCCCCAGCATTTT.

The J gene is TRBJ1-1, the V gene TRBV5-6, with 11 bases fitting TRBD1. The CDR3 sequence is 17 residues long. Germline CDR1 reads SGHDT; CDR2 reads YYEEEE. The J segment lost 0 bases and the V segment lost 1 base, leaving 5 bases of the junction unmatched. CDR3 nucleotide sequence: TGTGCCAGCAGCTTGACCAGGGACAGGGGGTTGAACACTGAAGCTTTCTTT. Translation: CASSLTRDRGLNTEAFF. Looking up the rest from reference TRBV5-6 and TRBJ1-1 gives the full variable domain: DAGVTQSPTHLIKTRGQQVTLRCSPKSGHDTVSWYQQALGQGPQFIFQYYEEEERQRGNFPDRFSGHQFPNYSSELNVNALLLGDSALYLCASSLTRDRGLNTEAFFGQGTRLTVV.

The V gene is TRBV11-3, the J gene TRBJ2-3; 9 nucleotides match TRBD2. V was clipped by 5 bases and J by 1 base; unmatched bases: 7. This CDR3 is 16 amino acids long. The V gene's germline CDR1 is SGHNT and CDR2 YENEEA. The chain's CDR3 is CASSLGTSYGTDTQYF. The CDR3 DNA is TGTGCCAGCAGCCTCGGGACTAGCTATGGCACAGATACGCAGTATTTT.

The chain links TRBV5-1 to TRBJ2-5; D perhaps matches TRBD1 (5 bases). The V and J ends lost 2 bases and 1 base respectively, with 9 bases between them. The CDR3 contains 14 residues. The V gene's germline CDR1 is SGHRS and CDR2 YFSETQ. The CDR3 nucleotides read TGCGCCAGCAGCTTAAGGGGTGGCCAAGAGACCCAGTACTTC. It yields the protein CASSLRGGQETQYF. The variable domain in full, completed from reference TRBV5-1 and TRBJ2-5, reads KAGVTQTPRYLIKTRGQQVTLSCSPISGHRSVSWYQQTPGQGLQFLFEYFSETQRNKGNFPGRFSGRQFSNSRSEMNVSTLELGDSALYLCASSLRGGQETQYFGPGTRLLVL.

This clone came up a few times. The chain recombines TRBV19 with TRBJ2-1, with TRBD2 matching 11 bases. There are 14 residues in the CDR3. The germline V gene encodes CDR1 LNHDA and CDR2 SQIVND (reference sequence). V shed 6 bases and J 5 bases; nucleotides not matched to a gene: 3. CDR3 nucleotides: TGTGCCAGTAGGGGACTAGCGGACCACAATGAGCAGTTCTTC. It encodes CASRGLADHNEQFF.

The CDR3 reads CSVAGLAGANVLTF. DNA for the CDR3: TGCAGCGTTGCGGGTTTGGCTGGGGCCAACGTCCTGACTTTC. The chain links TRBV29-1 to TRBJ2-6; D is undetermined. Germline V gives CDR1 SQVTM, CDR2 ANQGSEA. V was shortened by 4 bases and J by 2 bases, with 9 bases between the two germline ends. CDR3 length equals 14 residues.

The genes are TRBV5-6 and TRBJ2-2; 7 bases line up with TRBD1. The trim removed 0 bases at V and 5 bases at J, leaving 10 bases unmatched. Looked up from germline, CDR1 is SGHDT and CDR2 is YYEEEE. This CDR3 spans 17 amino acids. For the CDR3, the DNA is TGTGCCAGCAGCTTGGCAATACAGGGGTTCTCAACCGGGGAGCTGTTTTTT. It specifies CASSLAIQGFSTGELFF.